This TCR beta chain is drawn from a study of blood T cell repertoires in COVID-19. Study information: PBMCs, B-cell-depleted T cells, or T cells were the source of the cDNA or gDNA that made up the material.

The junction had 6 bases not matched to a gene; V was cut back by 3 bases and J by 5 bases. Germline assignment: CDR1 SGHRS and CDR2 YFSETQ. CDR3 length: 15 residues. Generated by immunoSEQ multiplex PCR, the TCRdb table keeps only in-frame clones and is missing some. This sample has 120,000 to 150,000 clones, with roughly 84% found just once. V usage is TRBV5-1 and J usage is TRBJ2-3, with TRBD1 matching over 10 bases. The material sequenced was peripheral blood. This TCR derives from a human donor in a cohort sampled during active COVID-19. The CDR3 sequence: CASSSGQGGRDTQYF. CDR3 coding DNA: TGCGCCAGCAGCTCTGGACAGGGGGGTCGAGATACGCAGTATTTT. The full variable domain, completed using reference TRBV5-1 and TRBJ2-3, is KAGVTQTPRYLIKTRGQQVTLSCSPISGHRSVSWYQQTPGQGLQFLFEYFSETQRNKGNFPGRFSGRQFSNSRSEMNVSTLELGDSALYLCASSSGQGGRDTQYFGPGTRLTVL.